This TCR beta chain was sequenced for a study of tumor-infiltrating lymphocytes in primary liver carcinoma. At the level of the study: Stage T1-T3 N0M0 and a size of roughly 4.2 to 10 cm characterized the tumors.

V was clipped by 6 bases and J by 2 bases, with 14 bases between them. The CDR3 is 14 amino acids. The input was approximately 500 ng total RNA; TCR beta cDNA was made from it with a constant-region primer. For TCR beta, libraries were produced by three nested multiplex PCR rounds using slightly modified ARM-PCR. It was with TRBV1-TRBV30 forward primers and a C-beta reverse primer that the first two PCR rounds were run, at around 9 cycles each. One entry per CDR3 protein results from TCRdb running MiXCR on the multiplex PCR reads. The repertoire holds 320,000 or so distinct CDR3 sequences, approximately 65% seen once, with approximately 9% in the top ten. This clonotype was found many times. Unsorted whole blood supplied the RNA, and germline DNA was extracted too.

This receptor was identified in a middle-aged man with primary liver carcinoma and hepatitis B virus infection. The sequencing sample was made of peripheral blood. The rearrangement uses TRBV12-3 or TRBV12-4 and TRBJ2-7; maybe TRBD2 (5 bases). The CDR3 here is CASRTTTSTYEQYF. CDR3 DNA: TGTGCCAGCAGAACAACAACTAGTACCTACGAGCAGTACTTC.